These 28 T cell receptor beta chains share one sample of origin, sequenced in a study of CD8 T cell repertoires and HIV-1 epitope variants. Clones were read by immunoSEQ multiplex PCR, and TCRdb kept only the in-frame ones, dropping some. The data show approximately 5,900 clones, with roughly 73% seen just once and less than 55% held by the top ten. The antigens these receptors bind are not known. Sequencing was performed on cultured CD8+ T cells derived from PBMCs. These receptors all come from a male donor with HIV.

This clone was observed a few times. The chain employs TRBV4-1 and TRBJ1-1, with D unclear. The germline gives CDR1 MGHRA, CDR2 YSYEKL. The CDR3 sequence is 14 residues long. V lost 0 bases, J lost 8 bases, and 13 bases lay in between. CDR3 coding DNA: TGCGCCAGCAGCCAAGAGGTCCCCTCCCGGGAAGCTTTCTTT. Translating it yields CASSQEVPSREAFF.

V gene TRBV29-1 combines with J gene TRBJ1-1, with 7 bases matching TRBD1. The trim removed 6 bases at V and 6 bases at J, leaving 4 bases unmatched. This CDR3 spans 11 amino acids. Germline-derived CDR1 and CDR2 are SQVTM and ANQGSEA. The CDR3, as DNA: TGCAGCGTCTGGACAGGAGCTGAAGCTTTCTTT. Amino acids: CSVWTGAEAFF.

V is TRBV7-9 and J is TRBJ2-2, with TRBD2 matching 9 bases. J was trimmed by 6 bases and V by 6 bases; bases with no gene match: 8. The CDR3 is 15 residues long. Germline V lookup: CDR1 SEHNR, CDR2 FQNEAQ (reference sequence). CDR3: CASRPGLAASGELFF. In DNA form, the CDR3 reads TGTGCCAGCAGGCCGGGACTAGCTGCCTCCGGGGAGCTGTTTTTT. Looking up the rest from reference TRBV7-9 and TRBJ2-2 gives the full variable domain: DTGVSQNPRHKITKRGQNVTFRCDPISEHNRLYWYRQTLGQGPEFLTYFQNEAQLEKSRLLSDRFSAERPKGSFSTLEIQRTEQGDSAMYLCASRPGLAASGELFFGEGSRLTVL.

The V gene is TRBV28, the J gene TRBJ1-5; no clear D gene. V was trimmed by 4 bases and J by 0 bases, leaving 4 bases between them. Germline CDR1 MDHEN, CDR2 SYDVKM. This CDR3 is 13 amino acids long. This CDR3 is CASSYRSNQPQHF. The DNA for the CDR3 is TGTGCCAGCAGTTACCGTAGCAATCAGCCCCAGCATTTT. The full variable domain, in which reference TRBV28 and TRBJ1-5 provide the parts outside the CDR3, is DVKVTQSSRYLVKRTGEKVFLECVQDMDHENMFWYRQDPGLGLRLIYFSYDVKMKEKGDIPEGYSVSREKKERFSLILESASTNQTSMYLCASSYRSNQPQHFGDGTRLSIL.

The V and J genes are TRBV11-3 and TRBJ2-1; 7 nucleotides agree with TRBD1. The CDR3 is 14 amino acids. CDR1 is SGHNT and CDR2 is YENEEA in the germline V gene. Trimming took 4 bases from V and 4 from J; bases not matched to a gene: 4. DNA of the CDR3: TGTGCCAGCAGCTCCCCGGGACAGTACAATGAGCAGTTCTTC. As protein: CASSSPGQYNEQFF.

The V and J genes are TRBV4-1 and TRBJ2-1; D remains unclear. Germline CDR1 is MGHRA and CDR2 is YSYEKL. This CDR3 comprises 13 residues. V was shortened by 3 bases and J by 4 bases, with 7 bases between the two germline ends. The CDR3: CASSQSYYNEQFF. CDR3 nucleotides: TGCGCCAGCAGCCAGTCTTATTACAATGAGCAGTTCTTC.

This sequence joins TRBV5-4 and TRBJ2-5; D is undetermined. With 3 bases removed from V and 1 base from J, the gap between germline ends came to 10 bases. This CDR3 has 14 residues. Germline V gene data show CDR1 as SGHNT and CDR2 as YYREEE (reference sequence). The CDR3 DNA reads TGTGCCAGCAGCTCACCCAGGAGCCAAGAGACCCAGTACTTC. Protein product: CASSSPRSQETQYF.

This clone was seen just once. CDR3 DNA sequence: TGTGCCAGCAGCTTGGAACAGGGTGGGGACACAGATACGCAGTATTTT. Its translation: CASSLEQGGDTDTQYF. The chain recombines TRBV5-5 with TRBJ2-3, with D possibly TRBD1 on 6 matching bases. Trimming cost V 0 bases and J 2 bases, with 13 bases left between them. CDR1 is SGHKS, CDR2 YYEKEE, per germline (reference sequence). The CDR3 loop spans 16 amino acids.

The CDR3 sequence: CASSLTGSSYNEQFF. CDR3 nucleotide sequence: TGTGCCAGTAGTTTGACAGGGAGCTCCTACAATGAGCAGTTCTTC. The chain joins TRBV19 to TRBJ2-1, with 7 bases matching TRBD1. This CDR3 region has 15 residues. Germline CDR1 reads LNHDA; CDR2 reads SQIVND (reference sequence). The junction had 4 bases not matched to a gene; V was cut back by 5 bases and J by 0 bases.

This chain joins TRBV27 and TRBJ2-3; the match to TRBD2 covers 8 bases. Germline-derived CDR1 and CDR2 are MNHEY and SMNVEV (reference sequence). With 6 bases clipped from V and 1 base from J, the junction kept 9 bases outside the gene matches. This CDR3 has 16 residues. The chain's CDR3 is CASRHTTTSGTDTQYF. The CDR3 coding sequence is TGTGCCAGCAGACATACGACGACTAGCGGCACAGATACGCAGTATTTT.

The chain couples TRBV7-8 to TRBJ2-5; tentative D call: TRBD1 (5 bases). The V end was cut by 4 bases, the J end by 5 bases, with 14 bases between. This CDR3 comprises 14 residues. Per the germline V gene, CDR1 is SGHVS and CDR2 is FQNEAQ. The DNA of the CDR3 is TGTGCCAGCAGCTCGATTACAGGTCGGGAGACCCAGTACTTC. It translates to CASSSITGRETQYF.

The chain joins TRBV14 to TRBJ2-1, with D perhaps TRBD1 (6 bases). The germline V and J ends were trimmed by 5 bases and 6 bases, with 11 bases remaining between them. This CDR3 contains 13 residues. Germline values: CDR1 SGHDN, CDR2 FVKESK. The DNA of the CDR3 is TGTGCCAGCAGCATGACAGGAGTCAATGAGCAGTTCTTC. Protein product: CASSMTGVNEQFF.

This clone was picked up one time. The chain combines TRBV11-3 with TRBJ2-3; no definite D call. V dropped 4 bases and J dropped 6 bases, with 11 bases sitting between them. The CDR3 contains 13 residues. CDR1 and CDR2 (germline): SGHNT, YENEEA. In DNA form, the CDR3 reads TGTGCCAGCAGCTCCGACCGTTTCGATACGCAGTATTTT. Translated, it gives CASSSDRFDTQYF. The complete variable domain, with remaining parts taken from reference TRBV11-3 and TRBJ2-3, reads EAGVVQSPRYKIIEKKQPVAFWCNPISGHNTLYWYLQNLGQGPELLIRYENEEAVDDSQLPKDRFSAERLKGVDSTLKIQPAELGDSAVYLCASSSDRFDTQYFGPGTRLTVL.

J is TRBJ2-6 and V is TRBV11-2; D is unclear. Germline assignment: CDR1 SGHAT and CDR2 FQNNGV. Trimming took 6 bases from V and 1 from J, leaving 10 bases between them. There are 15 residues in the CDR3. The CDR3 bases are TGTGCCAGCAGTACTCTGGGGTCTGGGGCCAACGTCCTGACTTTC. Protein product: CASSTLGSGANVLTF.

This clone was detected a few times. The V and J genes are TRBV4-1 and TRBJ1-1; D may be TRBD1 (6 bases). This CDR3 is 12 amino acids long. Trimming shortened V by 1 base and J by 8 bases, and 8 bases separated the two germline ends. CDR1 and CDR2 from the germline V gene are MGHRA and YSYEKL. The CDR3 DNA follows: TGCGCCAGCAGCCAAGGGACAGCCGAAGCTTTCTTT. This translates into CASSQGTAEAFF.

The V gene is TRBV7-2, the J gene TRBJ2-1; no firm D call. This CDR3 has 12 amino acids. CDR1 is SGHTA and CDR2 is FQGNSA in the germline V gene. Trimming took 2 bases from V and 8 from J, leaving 7 bases between them. The CDR3 DNA reads TGTGCCAGCAGCTTAAGTGTGGATGAGCAGTTCTTC. This gives the protein CASSLSVDEQFF. Full variable domain (outside the CDR3, taken from reference TRBV7-2 and TRBJ2-1): GAGVSQSPSNKVTEKGKDVELRCDPISGHTALYWYRQSLGQGLEFLIYFQGNSAPDKSGLPSDRFSAERTGGSVSTLTIQRTQQEDSAVYLCASSLSVDEQFFGPGTRLTVL.

This clone was observed a handful of times. The J gene is TRBJ1-1, the V gene TRBV2, with TRBD1 as a possible D gene (5 bases). This CDR3 comprises 12 residues. Per germline, CDR1 SNHLY and CDR2 FYNNEI. V was cut by 6 bases and J by 7 bases, with 12 bases left in between. In DNA form, the CDR3 reads TGTGCCAGCAGCCAGACAGAGCTTGAAGCTTTCTTT. Protein sequence: CASSQTELEAFF.

This clone was counted between two and nine times. The genes are TRBV11-2 and TRBJ2-7; D is possibly TRBD1 (6 bases). Trimming shortened V by 6 bases and J by 0 bases, and 9 bases separated the two germline ends. The CDR3 loop spans 13 amino acids. Germline V lookup: CDR1 SGHAT, CDR2 FQNNGV. CDR3: CASRLDSSYEQYF. The CDR3 nucleotides read TGTGCCAGCAGGCTGGACAGCTCCTACGAGCAGTACTTC.

The sample holds a few counts of this clone. This rearrangement joins TRBV5-6 to TRBJ2-4, with 7 bases matching TRBD1. CDR3 length: 14 residues. Germline-derived CDR1 and CDR2 are SGHDT and YYEEEE. V gave up 0 bases and J gave up 4 bases; unmatched junction bases: 1. CDR3 DNA: TGTGCCAGCAGCTTGGGACAGGGTAAAAACATTCAGTACTTC. As protein: CASSLGQGKNIQYF.

This clone was picked up one time. The chain links TRBV19 to TRBJ1-1; TRBD1 might be the D (5 bases). CDR3 length: 15 amino acids. With 4 bases removed from V and 0 bases from J, the gap between germline ends came to 12 bases. Germline CDR1 reads LNHDA; CDR2 reads SQIVND (reference sequence). CDR3 nucleotides: TGTGCCAGTAGTAATAGCGGGGGGGTGAACACTGAAGCTTTCTTT. Its translation: CASSNSGGVNTEAFF.

The rearrangement joins TRBV11-3 to TRBJ2-7, with unresolved D. The CDR3 loop spans 13 amino acids. Per the germline V gene, CDR1 is SGHNT and CDR2 is YENEEA. Trimming removed 2 bases at V and 5 bases at J, with 10 bases between. CDR3 sequence: CASSLTRWDEQYF. In DNA, the CDR3 is TGTGCCAGCAGCTTAACACGGTGGGACGAGCAGTACTTC.

The sample holds one count of this clone. The chain is built from TRBV7-9 and TRBJ2-3, with D possibly being TRBD2 (6 bases). V was clipped by 3 bases and J by 9 bases, with 10 bases between them. This CDR3 is built from 12 residues. Germline CDR1 is SEHNR and CDR2 is FQNEAQ (reference sequence). CDR3 region: CASSLGGPTQYF. The CDR3 DNA sequence: TGTGCCAGCAGCTTGGGGGGACCAACGCAGTATTTT.

This clone is labeled medium-sized (0.01 to 0.1%). V usage is TRBV5-6 and J usage is TRBJ2-7; 8 bases map to TRBD1. V was clipped by 2 bases and J by 3 bases; unmatched bases: 1. Germline V gene lookup returns CDR1 SGHDT and CDR2 YYEEEE. CDR3 length: 13 amino acids. The CDR3 region has the DNA TGTGCCAGCAGCTTACAGGGGGACTACGAGCAGTACTTC. Translation: CASSLQGDYEQYF.

V and J are TRBV7-2 and TRBJ1-3, with no clear D. The CDR3 has 14 residues. Germline CDR1 is SGHTA and CDR2 is FQGNSA. V gave up 1 base and J gave up 2 bases, with 6 bases separating them. CDR3 loop: CASSLGSAGNTIYF. The CDR3 nucleotides read TGTGCCAGCAGCTTAGGAAGCGCTGGAAACACCATATATTTT.

This rearrangement joins TRBV6-1 to TRBJ2-7, with 8 bases identical to TRBD1. The germline V gene has CDR1 MNHNS and CDR2 SASEGT. The V gene end was trimmed by 6 bases and the J gene end by 7 bases; junction bases not matched to a gene: 8. CDR3 length: 13 residues. DNA for the CDR3: TGTGCCAGCAGGGACAGGGAGCCCTTAGAGCAGTACTTC. Protein product: CASRDREPLEQYF.

The chain has TRBV7-9 and TRBJ2-7; unclear D gene. Germline V gene sequence: CDR1 SEHNR, CDR2 FQNEAQ (reference sequence). V lost 3 bases and J 1 base, leaving 10 bases between the germline ends. This CDR3 comprises 14 residues. Here the CDR3 DNA reads TGTGCCAGCAGCTTTACATCAGGATCCTACGAGCAGTACTTC. Translation gives CASSFTSGSYEQYF.

The V gene is TRBV27, the J gene TRBJ2-3; D not resolved. The CDR3 length is 15 residues. Germline values: CDR1 MNHEY, CDR2 SMNVEV (reference sequence). V lost 1 base and J 1 base, leaving 9 bases between the germline ends. CDR3 amino acids: CASSLWGRGTDTQYF. The CDR3 DNA sequence: TGTGCCAGCAGTTTATGGGGTCGGGGCACAGATACGCAGTATTTT.

In its sample, this clone was seen a few times. The CDR3 sequence is CASSSQGGSGNTIYF. In nucleotides, the CDR3 is TGCGCCAGCAGCTCCCAAGGGGGCTCTGGAAACACCATATATTTT. The chain combines TRBV5-1 with TRBJ1-3; D may be TRBD1 (6 bases). The germline gives CDR1 SGHRS, CDR2 YFSETQ. This CDR3 region has 15 residues. V was pared by 3 bases and J by 0 bases, with 10 bases between.